This entry features one T cell receptor (beta chain) sequence. The antigen is unknown. The table came from immunoSEQ multiplex PCR; TCRdb's copy has only in-frame clones and leaves some out. The data hold 20,000 or so clones, with 75% to 85% observed a single time. The data stem from a study of CD4 T cells in relation to SARS-CoV-2 and coronaviruses. Overall study context: ViraFEST: approximately nine-day antigen culture of PBMCs, then TCR beta CDR3 sequencing. Negative control cultures got HIV-1 Nef peptides or no peptide.

V gave up 1 base and J gave up 2 bases, with 9 bases separating them. This CDR3 comprises 15 residues. Germline V gene lookup returns CDR1 LGHDT and CDR2 YNNKEL (reference sequence). Before the COVID-19 pandemic, during about 2011-2019, CD4+ T cells were taken from unexposed donors. After nine to ten days of culture, CD4+ T cells were isolated. Unexposed-donor CD4+ T cells were probed with SARS-CoV-2 S/N and four cold-coronavirus spikes, cells permitting. Cultures held some 1.8 million PBMCs per well with roughly 10 IU/ml IL-2. Sequenced sample: CD4+ T cells from PBMCs, cultured in vitro. The clonotype comes from a human donor in good health. The genes are TRBV3-1 (or the pseudogene TRBV3-2) and TRBJ1-3; TRBD1 is a possible D gene (5 bases). The CDR3 nucleotides read TGTGCCAGCAGCCAAGGGCCGGGGGCTGGAAACACCATATATTTT. This sequence encodes CASSQGPGAGNTIYF.